Each of the 32 T cell receptor beta chains below was sequenced from the same sample in a study of cytomegalovirus exposure and HLA in healthy donors. The PCR employed 60 Vbeta primers together with 13 Jbeta primers. Sequencing was performed with immunoSEQ multiplex PCR; in TCRdb, only in-frame clones are kept and a portion is missing. The data contain over 85,000 clones, around 76% of them singletons. Sequenced material: PBMCs. Receptor source: a man under 40 in good health and CMV-seropositive.

V usage is TRBV6-5 and J usage is TRBJ2-1, with 10 bases fitting TRBD2. This CDR3 has 14 amino acids. Germline CDR1 reads MNHEY; CDR2 reads SVGAGI. V was pared by 6 bases and J by 7 bases, with 6 bases of the junction left unmatched. The CDR3 region has the DNA TGTGCCAGCAGAGCAGCGGGGGGGCCGAATGAGCAGTTCTTC. The encoded protein is CASRAAGGPNEQFF.

This sequence joins TRBV29-1 and TRBJ1-2; D is perhaps TRBD1 (5 bases). V was clipped by 7 bases and J by 6 bases, with 18 bases between them. From germline, CDR1 is SQVTM and CDR2 ANQGSEA. The length of the CDR3 is 13 residues. CDR3 sequence reads: CSAPVMGGDGYTF. The CDR3 nucleotides read TGCAGCGCCCCGGTGATGGGGGGAGATGGCTACACCTTC.

This clone occurred a few times. V is TRBV6-1 and J is TRBJ2-7, with 11 bases lining up with TRBD1. Looked up from germline, CDR1 is MNHNS and CDR2 is SASEGT. V shed 4 bases and J 1 base; nucleotides not matched to a gene: 3. CDR3 size: 15 residues. CDR3 protein: CASSAGQGASYEQYF. The CDR3 bases are TGTGCCAGCAGTGCCGGACAGGGGGCATCCTACGAGCAGTACTTC.

V and J are TRBV7-8 and TRBJ2-1; D possibly corresponds to TRBD2 (7 bases). The CDR3 has 14 amino acids. Trimming took off 4 bases at V and 4 bases at J, with 11 bases between the two ends. Germline V gene lookup returns CDR1 SGHVS and CDR2 FQNEAQ. CDR3: CASSWGGPYNEQFF. CDR3 bases: TGTGCCAGCAGCTGGGGGGGGCCTTACAATGAGCAGTTCTTC. The full variable domain, rest sourced from reference TRBV7-8 and TRBJ2-1, is GAGVSQSPRYKVAKRGQDVALRCDPISGHVSLFWYQQALGQGPEFLTYFQNEAQLDKSGLPSDRFFAERPEGSVSTLKIQRTQQEDSAVYLCASSWGGPYNEQFFGPGTRLTVL.

A single count supports this clone. The V and J genes are TRBV9 and TRBJ2-7; TRBD1 agrees at 7 bases. The CDR3 is 15 residues long. Germline V gene sequence: CDR1 SGDLS, CDR2 YYNGEE. The V segment lost 3 bases and the J segment 4 bases; nucleotides outside the gene matches: 10. CDR3 residues: CASSAGGQNPYEQYF. The DNA for the CDR3 is TGTGCCAGCAGCGCAGGGGGACAGAATCCTTACGAGCAGTACTTC.

V and J are TRBV2 and TRBJ2-7; weak D call: TRBD1 (6 bases). This CDR3 is 14 amino acids long. Between the trimmed V and J ends, which lost 4 bases and 5 bases, there was a span of 15 bases. CDR1 and CDR2 from the germline V gene are SNHLY and FYNNEI. CDR3 sequence (DNA): TGTGCCAGCAGTGGCCTCGGCGCAGGGGACGAGCAGTACTTC. This encodes CASSGLGAGDEQYF.

This clone was observed once. The chain joins TRBV30 to TRBJ1-6; TRBD1 agrees at 7 bases. CDR1 GTSNPN and CDR2 SVGIG come from the germline V gene (reference sequence). The CDR3 covers 13 residues. V trimming: 5 bases; J trimming: 7 bases; junction bases outside the gene matches: 5. The CDR3 sequence: CAWGTELNSPLHF. Here the CDR3 DNA reads TGTGCCTGGGGGACAGAATTAAATTCACCCCTCCACTTT.

The chain is built from TRBV27 and TRBJ2-7, with 7 bases lining up with TRBD1. In germline, CDR1 is MNHEY, CDR2 SMNVEV (reference sequence). V shed 5 bases, J shed 0 bases, and the junction held 10 bases outside the gene matches. The CDR3 totals 16 residues. CDR3 in amino acids: CASSILGTANSYEQYF. The CDR3 DNA reads TGTGCCAGCAGTATCCTCGGGACAGCGAACTCCTACGAGCAGTACTTC.

V is TRBV6-6 and J is TRBJ1-5; D call uncertain. Germline loops: CDR1 MNHNY, CDR2 SVGAGI (reference sequence). Trimming took off 4 bases at V and 0 bases at J, with 10 bases between the two ends. The CDR3 is 15 residues long. CDR3 region: CASSLGGYSNQPQHF. DNA for the CDR3: TGTGCCAGCAGTTTAGGCGGGTATAGCAATCAGCCCCAGCATTTT.

V is TRBV2 and J is TRBJ2-1; possibly TRBD2 for D (6 bases). CDR3 size: 16 residues. V was trimmed by 5 bases and J by 8 bases, leaving 22 bases between them. CDR1 is SNHLY and CDR2 is FYNNEI in the germline V gene. The CDR3 spells CASSPGLAPPRHEQFF. CDR3 DNA: TGTGCCAGCAGTCCGGGACTTGCCCCCCCCCGCCATGAGCAGTTCTTC. Full variable domain (missing parts from reference TRBV2 and TRBJ2-1): EPEVTQTPSHQVTQMGQEVILRCVPISNHLYFYWYRQILGQKVEFLVSFYNNEISEKSEIFDDQFSVERPDGSNFTLKIRSTKLEDSAMYFCASSPGLAPPRHEQFFGPGTRLTVL.

The gene calls are TRBV6-5 and TRBJ1-1, with D perhaps matching TRBD1 (5 bases). V was pared by 4 bases and J by 6 bases, with 12 bases between. Germline V gene sequence: CDR1 MNHEY, CDR2 SVGAGI. The CDR3 runs to 13 residues. The CDR3 sequence is CASSWAAGAEAFF. In DNA, the CDR3 is TGTGCCAGCAGTTGGGCAGCGGGGGCTGAAGCTTTCTTT.

This chain links TRBV6-1 with TRBJ2-5, with 8 bases identical to TRBD1. V shed 7 bases, J shed 6 bases, and the junction held 10 bases outside the gene matches. CDR1 and CDR2 from the germline V gene are MNHNS and SASEGT. The CDR3 contains 14 residues. The CDR3 nucleotides are TGTGCCAGCACGTCAGAAAGCAGGGGGCAGACCCAGTACTTC. Amino acids: CASTSESRGQTQYF.

Remarks on this clone: An end of the junction differs from the germline gene, which may be a read error. Other DNA sequences from this sample encode an identical CDR3 as well. This chain joins TRBV27 and TRBJ2-3, with a possible D match to TRBD2 (6 bases). CDR1 and CDR2 from the germline V gene are MNHEY and SMNVEV (reference sequence). This CDR3 region has 18 residues. The CDR3 nucleotides are TGCGCCAGCAGTTTATGGGGACTGCCTGGGGCGAGCACAGATACGCAGTATTTT. Protein: CASSLWGLPGASTDTQYF.

The CDR3 nucleotides are TGCGCCAGCAGCCAAGTAGCGGGGGACCTCACAGATACGCAGTATTTT. Its translation is CASSQVAGDLTDTQYF. The V call is TRBV4-3, the J call TRBJ2-3, with 9 bases that match TRBD2. The CDR3 totals 16 residues. The ends lost 1 base at V and 2 bases at J; junction bases unmatched: 4. Germline V gene sequence: CDR1 LGHNA, CDR2 YSLEER.

This rearrangement joins TRBV11-1 to TRBJ1-1, with D possibly TRBD1 on 5 matching bases. The V gene lost 0 bases and the J gene lost 11 bases, with 13 bases spanning the gap. This CDR3 is 13 amino acids long. In germline, CDR1 is SGHAT, CDR2 FQDESV (reference sequence). The DNA of the CDR3 is TGTGCCAGCAGCTTAGCGGGGCGGGGTAAGGCTTTCTTT. It translates to CASSLAGRGKAFF.

The rearrangement uses TRBV6-1 and TRBJ2-7; D perhaps matches TRBD2 (7 bases). Trimming removed 7 bases from V and 6 bases from J, with 13 bases in between. The CDR3 is made up of 12 amino acids. The germline V gene encodes CDR1 MNHNS and CDR2 SASEGT. The CDR3 region is CASNGGRGEQYF. In DNA, the CDR3 is TGTGCCAGCAACGGGGGGCGGGGCGAGCAGTACTTC.

This clone was detected only a few times. The gene calls are TRBV30 and TRBJ1-6; D is uncertain. V was shortened by 3 bases and J by 6 bases, with 9 bases between the two germline ends. The CDR3 covers 13 residues. CDR1 is GTSNPN, CDR2 SVGIG, per germline (reference sequence). CDR3 loop: CAWRPGFNSPLHF. The CDR3 DNA reads TGTGCCTGGAGACCAGGCTTTAATTCACCCCTCCACTTT.

The chain links TRBV15 to TRBJ2-5, with 10 bases aligning to TRBD1. The V gene's germline CDR1 is LNHNV and CDR2 YYDKDF (reference sequence). Germline trimming cut 4 bases from V and 5 bases from J; bases unmatched to any gene: 7. This CDR3 comprises 15 residues. The CDR3 reads CATSTDRGLVETQYF. The CDR3 DNA is TGTGCCACCAGCACCGACAGGGGGCTTGTGGAGACCCAGTACTTC.

As DNA, the CDR3 is TGCAGCGTTGAAACCGCAGGGGGAGCTTTCTTT. This gives the protein CSVETAGGAFF. The chain uses TRBV29-1 and TRBJ1-1; TRBD1 aligns across 7 bases. This CDR3 contains 11 residues. Germline-derived CDR1 and CDR2 are SQVTM and ANQGSEA. V gave up 2 bases and J gave up 10 bases; unmatched junction bases: 4.

The chain links TRBV5-1 to TRBJ2-7, with 7 bases aligning to TRBD1. J gave up 5 bases and V 0 bases, and 5 bases lay outside the gene matches. The CDR3 consists of 14 residues. Germline V gene data show CDR1 as SGHRS and CDR2 as YFSETQ. The CDR3 region has the DNA TGCGCCAGCAGCTTGGGAGGGGGCTTGGACGAGCAGTACTTC. Protein: CASSLGGGLDEQYF.

The chain carries TRBV4-1 and TRBJ2-5, with a tentative D call TRBD1 (6 bases). The DNA end is more similar to TRBJ2-7, so the J call may be wrong. The CDR3 consists of 16 residues. The germline V gene has CDR1 MGHRA and CDR2 YSYEKL. The CDR3 spells CASSRVRDTATYEQYF. The CDR3 DNA sequence: TGCGCCAGCAGCCGAGTCCGGGACACTGCTACCTACGAGCAGTACTTC.

The chain is built from TRBV6-5 and TRBJ2-7; 8 nucleotides align to TRBD1. The germline V gene has CDR1 MNHEY and CDR2 SVGAGI. The CDR3 consists of 14 residues. The V and J ends lost 6 bases and 3 bases, in that order; junction bases with no gene match: 7. CDR3 DNA: TGTGCCAGCAGGGGGACAGGTCCCGACTACGAGCAGTACTTC. Protein: CASRGTGPDYEQYF.

This rearrangement joins TRBV7-2 to TRBJ2-7; 8 bases line up with TRBD1. J was trimmed by 4 bases and V by 4 bases; bases with no gene match: 6. Germline V CDR1 and CDR2: SGHTA, FQGNSA. The length of the CDR3 is 14 residues. The CDR3 loop reads CASSSTGGRYEQYF. The DNA of the CDR3 is TGTGCCAGCAGCTCTACAGGGGGGAGGTACGAGCAGTACTTC.

The CDR3: CAISDTGLGTNEPLSYEQYF. CDR3 DNA sequence: TGTGCCATCAGCGATACAGGGCTAGGGACCAACGAGCCCCTCTCCTACGAGCAGTACTTC. The J gene is TRBJ2-7, the V gene TRBV10-3; the D gene is possibly TRBD1 (6 bases). Trimming removed 6 bases from V and 0 bases from J, with 30 bases in between. CDR3 length: 20 amino acids. Germline CDR1 is ENHRY and CDR2 is SYGVKD.

The V gene is TRBV19, the J gene TRBJ1-4, with TRBD1 as a possible D gene (6 bases). This CDR3 region has 15 residues. CDR1 LNHDA and CDR2 SQIVND come from the germline V gene (reference sequence). Trimming removed 5 bases at V and 8 bases at J, with 18 bases between. This CDR3 reads CASSAPGEIREKLFF. CDR3 coding DNA: TGTGCCAGTAGTGCCCCAGGGGAGATACGAGAAAAACTGTTTTTT.

On this clone itself: In the same sample, other DNA sequences code for this CDR3. This chain links TRBV6-5 with TRBJ1-5, with D maybe TRBD1 (6 bases). The CDR3 runs to 15 residues. CDR1 MNHEY and CDR2 SVGAGI come from the germline V gene. Trimming left V 0 bases short and J 1 base short, with 7 bases between. In DNA, the CDR3 is TGTGCCAGCAGTTACTCGCAGGGGAGCAATCAGCCCCAGCATTTT. This encodes CASSYSQGSNQPQHF.

The chain uses TRBV28 and TRBJ2-7, with D maybe TRBD1 (6 bases). The CDR3 is 13 amino acids. V lost 7 bases and J 5 bases, leaving 15 bases between the germline ends. Germline V gene data show CDR1 as MDHEN and CDR2 as SYDVKM. CDR3 in DNA: TGTGCCAGCACCCTCCCAGGGGAACACGAGCAGTACTTC. As protein: CASTLPGEHEQYF.

This chain connects TRBV7-9 to TRBJ2-5, with 10 bases lining up with TRBD2. V trimming: 2 bases; J trimming: 5 bases; junction bases outside the gene matches: 2. The CDR3 has 14 amino acids. Germline-derived CDR1 and CDR2 are SEHNR and FQNEAQ (reference sequence). CDR3: CASSLTGLAETQYF. Here the CDR3 DNA reads TGTGCCAGCAGCTTAACGGGACTAGCGGAGACCCAGTACTTC.

In this sample, this clone turned up a few times. The rearrangement uses TRBV4-3 and TRBJ1-1, with a weak D call TRBD1 (5 bases). From germline, CDR1 is LGHNA and CDR2 YSLEER. The CDR3 extends over 15 amino acids. Trimming took 5 bases from V and 1 from J, leaving 14 bases between them. DNA for the CDR3: TGCGCCAGCAGCGATGCACAGGCGCCGAACACTGAAGCTTTCTTT. It translates to CASSDAQAPNTEAFF.

J is TRBJ1-4 and V is TRBV7-9, with a weak D call TRBD1 (5 bases). Trimming stripped 4 bases from V and 8 bases from J, with 14 bases between. The CDR3 totals 14 residues. Germline CDR1 is SEHNR and CDR2 is FQNEAQ (reference sequence). The chain's CDR3 is CASSSQGLGEKLFF. The DNA for the CDR3 is TGTGCCAGCAGCTCCCAGGGACTCGGGGAAAAACTGTTTTTT.

The V call is TRBV7-9, the J call TRBJ2-1; 9 bases agree with TRBD2. The length of the CDR3 is 16 residues. CDR1 and CDR2 (germline): SEHNR, FQNEAQ (reference sequence). With 4 bases clipped from V and 2 bases from J, the junction kept 6 bases outside the gene matches. Written as DNA, the CDR3 is TGTGCCAGCAGCTCACGAGCTAGCGGGGCCTACAATGAGCAGTTCTTC. It translates to CASSSRASGAYNEQFF.

J is TRBJ1-2 and V is TRBV6-1; D not resolved. The germline V and J ends were trimmed by 5 bases and 1 base, with 8 bases remaining between them. CDR1 is MNHNS, CDR2 SASEGT, per germline. This CDR3 is built from 13 residues. The CDR3 spells CASSLQVNYGYTF. The CDR3 DNA reads TGTGCCAGCAGTCTGCAGGTTAACTATGGCTACACCTTC.